This TCR beta chain was documented in a study of blood T cell repertoires in COVID-19. Germline-derived CDR1 and CDR2 are DFQATT and SNEGSKA (reference sequence). Unmatched junction bases numbered 3, after V lost 6 bases and J lost 5 bases. The CDR3 runs 11 residues. As handled by the study authors: Reference gene primer amplification gave estimated nucleated cell counts. Data came from immunoSEQ multiplex PCR; TCRdb stores just in-frame clones and leaves some out. Clonal size and the V and J genes are those of that table, whereas D and trimming came from the DNA. In the table there are about 140,000 clones, roughly 88% of which are singletons.

The sample was peripheral blood. The rearrangement uses TRBV20-1 and TRBJ1-2; 7 bases agree with TRBD1. This TCR was recovered from a man between 65 and 80 years old with acute or convalescent COVID-19. The CDR3 protein is CSAMTGYGYTF. The CDR3 coding sequence is TGCAGTGCGATGACAGGGTATGGCTACACCTTC.